These 5 T cell receptor beta chains came from one sample sequenced in a study of T-cell memory formation after mild COVID-19 (TCRdb year 2021). Receptors were amplified or captured by 5' RACE. The sample was run on an Illumina NovaSeq 6000. Using fastp at Q25 and MiXCR, TCRdb reprocessed the public reads and kept productive beta chains. When rows share a CDR3 protein, they turn into one entry using the most common DNA and genes. For this sample there are about 340,000 distinct CDR3 sequences; approximately 15% appear just once. The ten most abundant clones make up around a fifth of the sample. Sequencing used PBMCs or a T cell subset sorted from them (not recorded which). Receptors originate from a man between 18 and 29 years old who had mild COVID-19 (a few samples of this study predate the infection). The sample titles of this study are shuffled in the database, so cell type and time point are left out; the donor was told from shared clones.

The table lists this clonotype with a few counts. The rearrangement joins TRBV12-3 or TRBV12-4 to TRBJ1-6; 7 bases map to TRBD1. CDR3 size: 15 residues. J lost 7 bases, V lost 2 bases, and 5 bases had no gene match. DNA of the CDR3: TGTGCCAGCAGTTTACGAGGGGGCCCGAATTCACCCCTCCACTTT. Its protein product is CASSLRGGPNSPLHF.

There are a few counts of this clonotype. The V gene is TRBV6-2 or TRBV6-3, the J gene TRBJ2-2; D is ambiguous. V lost 10 bases to trimming and J lost 4 bases, with 10 bases between them. CDR1 is MNHEY and CDR2 is SVGEGT in the germline V gene. The CDR3 consists of 12 residues. The CDR3 reads CATDPGTGELFF. The CDR3 DNA reads as TGTGCCACCGACCCGGGCACCGGGGAGCTGTTTTTT.

V and J are TRBV12-3 or TRBV12-4 and TRBJ2-2, with TRBD2 identical over 7 bases. The CDR3 length is 14 residues. After removal of 7 bases from V and 0 bases from J, the junction contained 2 bases not matched to a gene. The CDR3 is CASTSGTNTGELFF. The CDR3 DNA reads TGTGCCAGCACTAGCGGTACGAACACCGGGGAGCTGTTTTTT.

The gene calls are TRBV6-1 and TRBJ2-3; D tentatively fits TRBD1 or TRBD2 (5 bases each). Germline V gene lookup returns CDR1 MNHNS and CDR2 SASEGT. V was cut by 0 bases and J by 4 bases, with 11 bases left in between. The CDR3 totals 15 residues. The CDR3 spells CASSEAMGVADTQYF. Here the CDR3 DNA reads TGTGCCAGCAGTGAAGCTATGGGGGTGGCAGATACGCAGTATTTT.

This clonotype has just a few counts. A junction boundary mismatches the germline segment, possibly from a read error. J is TRBJ2-7 and V is TRBV12-3 or TRBV12-4; D gene uncertain. This CDR3 has 9 residues. The CDR3 loop is CPCSYEQYF. CDR3 coding DNA: TGCCCCTGCTCCTACGAGCAGTACTTC.